The entry below gives a single T cell receptor (beta chain) sequence along with its context. The naive CD8 fraction comprised CD45RO-negative cells positively selected for CCR7 and excluded terminally differentiated effector memory CD45RA+ cells. This CDR3 comprises 17 residues. The V gene end was trimmed by 2 bases and the J gene end by 4 bases; junction bases not matched to a gene: 11. CDR1 is MNHNS, CDR2 SASEGT, per germline. An even split of each subset's genomic DNA across several immunoSEQ plates was performed. Data came from immunoSEQ multiplex PCR; TCRdb stores just in-frame clones and leaves some out. The profile shows more than 2 million clones, 93% of them singletons. The data belong to a study of shared clonotypes between healthy human individuals.

This chain connects TRBV6-1 to TRBJ1-3, with 7 nucleotides matching TRBD1. The origin of this receptor is a man aged 18 to 35 in good health. Some clones in this sample may be carry-over from other donors' samples. Sequencing input: naive CD8+ T cells from PBMCs. Here the CDR3 reads CASSELWSAGGGNTIYF. The CDR3 coding sequence is TGTGCCAGCAGTGAACTATGGTCAGCAGGGGGAGGAAACACCATATATTTT.